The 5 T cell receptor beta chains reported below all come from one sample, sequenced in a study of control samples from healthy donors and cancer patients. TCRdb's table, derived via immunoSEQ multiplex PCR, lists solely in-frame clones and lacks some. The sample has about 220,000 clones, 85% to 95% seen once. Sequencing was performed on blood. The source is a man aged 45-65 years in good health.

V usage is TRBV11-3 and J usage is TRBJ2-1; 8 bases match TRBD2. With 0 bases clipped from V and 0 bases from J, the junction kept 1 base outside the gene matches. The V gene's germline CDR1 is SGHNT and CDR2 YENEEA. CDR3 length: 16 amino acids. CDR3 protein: CASSLESGGSYNEQFF. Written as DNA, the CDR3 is TGTGCCAGCAGCTTAGAGAGCGGGGGCTCCTACAATGAGCAGTTCTTC.

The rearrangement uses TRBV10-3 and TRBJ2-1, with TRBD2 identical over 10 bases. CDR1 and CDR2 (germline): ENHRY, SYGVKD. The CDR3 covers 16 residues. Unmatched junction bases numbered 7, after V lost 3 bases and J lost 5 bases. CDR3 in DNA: TGTGCCATCAGTGACCCTAGCGGGGGTATTGACAATGAGCAGTTCTTC. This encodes CAISDPSGGIDNEQFF.

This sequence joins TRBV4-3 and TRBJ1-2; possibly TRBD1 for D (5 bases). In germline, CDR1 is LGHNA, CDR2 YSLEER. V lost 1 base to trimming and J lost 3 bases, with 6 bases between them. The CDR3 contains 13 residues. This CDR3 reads CASSQVGDYGYTF. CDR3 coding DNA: TGCGCCAGCAGCCAAGTAGGGGACTATGGCTACACCTTC.

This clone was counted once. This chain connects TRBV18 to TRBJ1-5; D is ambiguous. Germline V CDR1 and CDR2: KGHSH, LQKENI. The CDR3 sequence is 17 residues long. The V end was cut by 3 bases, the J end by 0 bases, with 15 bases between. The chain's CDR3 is CASSPLGPIDSNQPQHF. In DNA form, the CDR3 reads TGTGCCAGCTCACCTCTGGGCCCTATCGATAGCAATCAGCCCCAGCATTTT.

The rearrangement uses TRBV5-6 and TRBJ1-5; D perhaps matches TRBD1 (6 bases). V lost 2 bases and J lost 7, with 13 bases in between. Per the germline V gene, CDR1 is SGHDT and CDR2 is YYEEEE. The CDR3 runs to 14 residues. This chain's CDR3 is CASSLRTGFQPQHF. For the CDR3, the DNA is TGTGCCAGCAGCTTAAGAACAGGGTTCCAGCCCCAGCATTTT.